These 9 T cell receptor beta chains originate from one sample sequenced in a study of neurological immune-mediated disorders. MiXCR was run by TCRdb on the 5' RACE reads, yielding one entry per CDR3 protein. The profile shows around 20,000 distinct CDR3 sequences, around 13% of them singletons. Sequences were obtained from CD4+ T cells from blood. These receptors were taken from a woman aged 60-75 years with HTLV-1-associated myelopathy (HAM/TSP).

At least ten counts were recorded for this clonotype. The V and J genes are TRBV20-1 and TRBJ2-7; tentatively, D is TRBD1 (6 bases). V lost 0 bases to trimming and J lost 1 base, with 19 bases between them. The CDR3 consists of 17 residues. Germline CDR1 is DFQATT and CDR2 is SNEGSKA (reference sequence). CDR3 protein: CSARDSDGTLKSYEQYF. The CDR3 nucleotides are TGCAGTGCTAGAGATAGCGACGGGACACTCAAGTCCTACGAGCAGTACTTC.

This clonotype appeared many times. The V and J genes are TRBV5-1 and TRBJ1-2, with D perhaps TRBD1 (5 bases). V was pared by 0 bases and J by 8 bases, with 14 bases between. CDR3 length: 14 residues. CDR1 and CDR2 (germline): SGHRS, YFSETQ. The CDR3 is CASSLARRDRGYTF. DNA for the CDR3: TGCGCCAGCAGCTTGGCAAGGCGGGACCGAGGCTACACCTTC.

This clonotype was picked up many times. The chain is built from TRBV4-2 and TRBJ2-7; no reliable D call. Germline values: CDR1 LGHNA, CDR2 YNFKEQ. The CDR3 is made up of 14 amino acids. V lost 1 base, J lost 3 bases, and 10 bases lay in between. This chain's CDR3 is CASSQGPLNYEQYF. The CDR3 nucleotides read TGTGCCAGCAGCCAAGGACCGCTTAACTACGAGCAGTACTTC.

This clonotype was recorded at least ten times. The chain couples TRBV7-8 to TRBJ2-7; D may be TRBD2 (6 bases). Germline V gene data show CDR1 as SGHVS and CDR2 as FQNEAQ. CDR3 size: 14 residues. Trimming took off 3 bases at V and 2 bases at J, with 11 bases between the two ends. In nucleotides, the CDR3 is TGTGCCAGCAGCTTGGCCGGGGGAACCTACGAGCAGTACTTC. Its translation: CASSLAGGTYEQYF.

This clonotype was detected ten times or more. This chain connects TRBV5-1 to TRBJ2-2, with 7 bases lining up with TRBD2. Germline CDR1 reads SGHRS; CDR2 reads YFSETQ. V trimming: 5 bases; J trimming: 6 bases; junction bases outside the gene matches: 10. The CDR3 sequence is 15 residues long. The CDR3 is CASSRLAGEAGELFF. Here the CDR3 DNA reads TGCGCCAGCAGTAGACTAGCAGGAGAGGCCGGGGAGCTGTTTTTT. The full variable domain, in which reference TRBV5-1 and TRBJ2-2 provide the parts outside the CDR3, is KAGVTQTPRYLIKTRGQQVTLSCSPISGHRSVSWYQQTPGQGLQFLFEYFSETQRNKGNFPGRFSGRQFSNSRSEMNVSTLELGDSALYLCASSRLAGEAGELFFGEGSRLTVL.

In this sample, this clonotype turned up many times. In DNA, the CDR3 is TGTGCCAGCAGTGAATCGGGGGGCCTATCCTACAATGAGCAGTTCTTC. Protein sequence: CASSESGGLSYNEQFF. The V gene is TRBV6-1, the J gene TRBJ2-1, with D tentatively TRBD2 (7 bases). Germline CDR1 MNHNS, CDR2 SASEGT. The CDR3 has 16 residues. Trimming removed 2 bases at V and 1 base at J, with 12 bases between.

This clonotype was detected many times. The chain has TRBV11-3 and TRBJ2-4; D remains ambiguous. The V end was cut by 1 base, the J end by 0 bases, with 7 bases between. This CDR3 has 15 residues. CDR1 is SGHNT and CDR2 is YENEEA in the germline V gene. As DNA, the CDR3 is TGTGCCAGCAGCTTAGGTGGGATAGCCAAAAACATTCAGTACTTC. This codes for CASSLGGIAKNIQYF. The entire variable domain, with the rest obtained from reference TRBV11-3 and TRBJ2-4, is as follows: EAGVVQSPRYKIIEKKQPVAFWCNPISGHNTLYWYLQNLGQGPELLIRYENEEAVDDSQLPKDRFSAERLKGVDSTLKIQPAELGDSAVYLCASSLGGIAKNIQYFGAGTRLSVL.

The sample holds many counts of this clonotype. This chain connects TRBV20-1 to TRBJ2-1; 9 nucleotides match TRBD2. The CDR3 has 14 amino acids. Germline lookup yields CDR1 DFQATT and CDR2 SNEGSKA (reference sequence). V dropped 3 bases and J dropped 8; count of bases not matched to a gene: 8. The CDR3 here is CSARVSGRDYEQFF. The CDR3 region has the DNA TGCAGTGCTAGGGTTAGCGGGAGAGATTATGAGCAGTTCTTC.

This clonotype was found many times. The V call is TRBV30, the J call TRBJ2-3, with 11 positions matching TRBD2. The CDR3 covers 13 residues. The junction had 4 bases not matched to a gene; V was cut back by 3 bases and J by 8 bases. Germline CDR1 is GTSNPN and CDR2 is SVGIG (reference sequence). The DNA of the CDR3 is TGTGCCTGGAGATTGACTAGCGGGGCTACGCAGTATTTT. Amino acids: CAWRLTSGATQYF.